This is a list of T cell receptor beta chains from one sample in a study of T cell changes during pregnancy in multiple sclerosis. The repertoire was sequenced with immunoSEQ multiplex PCR; TCRdb's copy has only in-frame clones and lacks some. The sample consists of about 67,000 clones, 80% to 95% of them appearing once. This material consisted of peripheral blood, taken in the second trimester of pregnancy. All receptors come from a female donor in good health, enrolled as a control in a pregnancy study. CDR3s include the opening cysteine and the closing phenylalanine or tryptophan. The order of the fields is clone size, CDR3 length, D gene, V gene, J gene, CDR3 protein, CDR3 DNA. D genes are given only for firm matches. Rows may omit the clone size; those that give it use once, few, many or a size class.

-	14	-	TRBV29-1	TRBJ2-7	CSVERGDRSYEQYF	TGCAGCGTTGAAAGGGGGGACAGATCCTACGAGCAGTACTTC
-	12	TRBD1	TRBV19	TRBJ2-7	CASSQGTAAQYF	TGTGCCAGTAGTCAGGGGACAGCTGCGCAGTACTTC
few	14	-	TRBV10-3	TRBJ1-2	CAISDTTVDHGYTF	TGTGCCATCAGTGACACGACAGTGGATCATGGCTACACCTTC
-	16	TRBD1	TRBV15	TRBJ1-2	CATSRDTGAAYYGYTF	TGTGCCACCAGCAGAGATACAGGGGCCGCCTACTATGGCTACACCTTC
-	13	-	TRBV30	TRBJ1-5	CAWSGDNNQPQHF	TGTGCCTGGAGTGGAGACAACAATCAGCCCCAGCATTTT
-	16	TRBD2	TRBV15	TRBJ2-3	CATSRKTSGVTDTQYF	TGTGCCACCAGCAGGAAGACTAGCGGGGTCACAGATACGCAGTATTTT
-	13	-	TRBV19	TRBJ1-4	CASSISGNEKLFF	TGTGCCAGTAGTATCTCGGGGAATGAAAAACTGTTTTTT
-	13	-	TRBV18	TRBJ2-5	CASSLHSSETQYF	TGTGCCAGCTCACTTCACAGCAGCGAGACCCAGTACTTC
-	15	-	TRBV27	TRBJ2-3	CASSLLGGVGDTQYF	TGTGCCAGCAGTTTGTTAGGGGGAGTTGGAGATACGCAGTATTTT
-	14	-	TRBV7-2	TRBJ2-7	CASSSETGFYEQYF	TGTGCCAGCAGCTCCGAAACGGGGTTCTACGAGCAGTACTTC
-	13	TRBD1	TRBV28	TRBJ1-2	CASSPGGRGGYTF	TGTGCCAGCAGCCCAGGGGGTCGCGGTGGCTACACCTTC
-	15	-	TRBV29-1	TRBJ2-5	CSARRRGGTQETQYF	TGCAGCGCGCGGAGGAGGGGGGGGACGCAAGAGACCCAGTACTTC
-	13	-	TRBV5-1	TRBJ2-7	CASSYGGNYEQYF	TGCGCCAGCAGCTACGGGGGAAACTACGAGCAGTACTTC
-	13	-	TRBV25-1	TRBJ1-6	CASRQVGDSPLHF	TGTGCCAGCAGACAGGTCGGAGATTCACCCCTCCACTTT
-	14	TRBD1	TRBV5-4	TRBJ1-2	CASSPRTGFPGYTF	TGTGCCAGCAGCCCGAGGACAGGGTTTCCTGGCTACACCTTC
-	15	-	TRBV28	TRBJ1-3	CASIKGGASGNTIYF	TGTGCCAGCATCAAGGGGGGGGCATCTGGAAACACCATATATTTT
-	14	-	TRBV27	TRBJ1-2	CASSWSRVGYGYTF	TGTGCCAGCAGTTGGTCACGGGTCGGCTATGGCTACACCTTC
once	15	TRBD2	TRBV10-3	TRBJ2-3	CATRGLAGSTDTQYF	TGTGCCACCCGCGGACTAGCGGGGAGCACAGATACGCAGTATTTT
-	15	-	TRBV5-5	TRBJ1-1	CASSLDSPMNTEAFF	TGTGCCAGCAGCTTGGACAGTCCCATGAACACTGAAGCTTTCTTT
-	15	TRBD2	TRBV5-4	TRBJ2-2	CASSSGGPGTGELFF	TGTGCCAGCAGCTCGGGGGGGCCTGGCACCGGGGAGCTGTTTTTT
once	10	-	TRBV29-1	TRBJ2-4	CSVRVDIQYF	TGCAGCGTTCGCGTTGACATTCAGTACTTC
-	15	-	TRBV9	TRBJ2-1	CASSRVGGVHNEQFF	TGTGCCAGCAGCCGGGTGGGTGGTGTCCACAATGAGCAGTTCTTC
-	15	-	TRBV5-1	TRBJ1-6	CASRFRPGDNSPLHF	TGCGCCAGCAGGTTTCGGCCGGGGGATAATTCACCCCTCCACTTT
-	11	-	TRBV20-1	TRBJ2-1	CSARPYNEQFF	TGCAGTGCTAGACCGTACAATGAGCAGTTCTTC
-	12	-	TRBV5-5	TRBJ1-2	CASSNRRETITF	TGTGCCAGCAGCAATAGGAGGGAGACGATAACCTTC
-	14	TRBD1	TRBV28	TRBJ2-7	CASSFPGTVYEQYF	TGTGCCAGCAGTTTTCCCGGGACAGTCTACGAGCAGTACTTC
-	15	-	TRBV5-1	TRBJ2-3	CASSSGGIFTDTQYF	TGCGCCAGCAGCTCAGGGGGGATATTCACAGATACGCAGTATTTT
-	17	TRBD1	TRBV25-1	TRBJ1-2	CASSDEPGTGAPYGYTF	TGTGCCAGCAGTGACGAACCCGGGACAGGGGCCCCCTATGGCTACACCTTC
-	12	-	TRBV11-2	TRBJ2-1	CASRLDRSEQFF	TGTGCCAGCAGACTAGATAGATCTGAGCAGTTCTTC
once	17	-	TRBV7-3	TRBJ2-1	CASSLVGGPSSYNEQFF	TGTGCCAGCAGCTTAGTGGGAGGTCCAAGCTCCTACAATGAGCAGTTCTTC
-	14	TRBD1	TRBV19	TRBJ1-2	CASRDRDRAYGYTF	TGTGCCAGTCGGGACCGGGACAGGGCCTATGGCTACACCTTC
-	16	-	TRBV30	TRBJ2-1	CAWIYEYKRLDHVPFF	TGTGCCTGGATCTATGAATACAAAAGACTAGACCATGTCCCGTTCTTC
-	13	-	TRBV7-6	TRBJ2-7	CASSGKQGREQYF	TGTGCCAGCAGCGGAAAGCAGGGGCGGGAGCAGTACTTC
-	14	-	TRBV18	TRBJ2-7	CASSRTLAAYEQYF	TGTGCCAGCTCACGAACCTTAGCGGCCTACGAGCAGTACTTC
-	14	-	TRBV9	TRBJ2-7	CASSVGGGGYEQYF	TGTGCCAGCAGCGTAGGGGGGGGCGGCTACGAGCAGTACTTC
-	16	TRBD2	TRBV7-9	TRBJ2-1	CASSFLSGRAYNEQFF	TGTGCCAGCAGCTTTCTTAGCGGGAGGGCCTACAATGAGCAGTTCTTC
-	15	TRBD2	TRBV7-9	TRBJ2-5	CASSLEREEQETQYF	TGTGCCAGCAGCTTAGAGCGGGAGGAACAAGAGACCCAGTACTTC
-	16	TRBD1	TRBV19	TRBJ2-6	CASSTYRGTGANVLTF	TGTGCCAGTAGCACTTACAGGGGGACTGGGGCCAACGTCCTGACTTTC
-	16	TRBD1	TRBV7-2	TRBJ1-2	CASSTGGMGQLYGYTF	TGTGCCAGCAGCACCGGCGGGATGGGACAGCTCTATGGCTACACCTTC
-	15	-	TRBV7-8	TRBJ2-5	CASSLGGGAGETQYF	TGTGCCAGCAGCTTAGGTGGGGGGGCCGGGGAGACCCAGTACTTC
-	11	TRBD1	TRBV30	TRBJ2-5	CAWKGAETQYF	TGTGCCTGGAAGGGGGCAGAGACCCAGTACTTC
once	14	TRBD2	TRBV28	TRBJ2-1	CASIAGGSYNEQFF	TGTGCCAGCATAGCGGGAGGATCCTACAATGAGCAGTTCTTC
once	14	-	TRBV10-2	TRBJ1-6	CASTRSGVNSPLHF	TGCGCCAGCACCCGATCGGGAGTCAATTCACCCCTCCACTTT
-	17	TRBD2	TRBV28	TRBJ2-1	CASSFPGLVTTYNEQFF	TGTGCCAGCAGTTTCCCTGGACTAGTCACCACCTACAATGAGCAGTTCTTC
few	14	-	TRBV2	TRBJ1-6	CASSESFIGGPLHF	TGTGCCAGCAGTGAATCGTTCATTGGAGGACCCCTCCACTTT
-	11	-	TRBV30	TRBJ2-1	CAWSGVGRQFF	TGTGCCTGGAGCGGGGTAGGCAGGCAGTTCTTC
-	12	-	TRBV28	TRBJ1-2	CASRTDSYGYTF	TGTGCCAGCAGGACAGATTCGTATGGCTACACCTTC
-	14	TRBD2	TRBV6-4	TRBJ2-4	CASSENSGGGIQYF	TGTGCCAGCAGTGAGAATAGCGGGGGAGGCATTCAGTACTTC
once	14	TRBD2	TRBV7-2	TRBJ2-3	CASSPGTSSRAQYF	TGTGCCAGCAGCCCCGGGACTAGTAGCCGAGCGCAGTATTTT
-	16	TRBD2	TRBV7-9	TRBJ2-5	CASSLGLAGVQETQYF	TGTGCCAGCAGCTTAGGACTAGCGGGGGTCCAAGAGACCCAGTACTTC
-	14	TRBD1	TRBV6-4	TRBJ2-1	CASSDSTGGNEQFF	TGTGCCAGCAGTGACTCCACAGGGGGCAATGAGCAGTTCTTC
-	20	TRBD2	TRBV7-8	TRBJ2-3	CASSLGESGTSGRASDTQYF	TGTGCCAGCAGCTTAGGGGAATCCGGGACTAGCGGGAGGGCCTCAGATACGCAGTATTTT
-	16	-	TRBV7-9	TRBJ1-1	CASSLGMGPGNTEAFF	TGTGCCAGCAGCTTAGGGATGGGGCCGGGGAACACTGAAGCTTTCTTT
-	14	-	TRBV18	TRBJ1-2	CASSPDNGGYGYTF	TGTGCCAGCTCACCCGACAACGGTGGCTATGGCTACACCTTC
-	16	-	TRBV5-8	TRBJ2-2	CASSLEGYPNTGELFF	TGTGCCAGCAGCTTGGAGGGGTATCCAAACACCGGGGAGCTGTTTTTT
-	16	-	TRBV19	TRBJ2-6	CASAPPTAGGANVLTF	TGTGCCAGTGCCCCCCCGACCGCCGGGGGGGCCAACGTCCTGACTTTC
-	19	-	TRBV27	TRBJ2-7	CASSLARGAGWEVRYEQYF	TGTGCCAGCAGTTTGGCCCGCGGGGCGGGGTGGGAGGTACGGTACGAGCAGTACTTC
-	15	TRBD2	TRBV6-5	TRBJ2-7	CASRGRGLAGVGQYF	TGTGCCAGCCGGGGCAGGGGACTAGCGGGAGTGGGGCAGTACTTC
-	18	-	TRBV9	TRBJ1-6	CASGKKGAGRTYNSPLHF	TGTGCCAGCGGTAAAAAGGGTGCCGGGAGAACCTATAATTCACCCCTCCACTTT